What follows are 8 T cell receptor beta chains derived from one specimen sequenced in a study of T and B cells in COVID-19 patients. BIOMED2 TRB-A/B primer pools were used in multiplex TRB PCR. TCRdb re-called the multiplex PCR reads through MiXCR, storing one row per CDR3 protein. The sample has under 1,500 distinct CDR3 sequences, under 35% seen once. TRB was amplified from approximately 250-480 ng of blood genomic DNA. The specimen sequenced was blood. These receptors originate from a human donor with active COVID-19.

This clonotype is judged medium-sized. The chain uses TRBV19 and TRBJ1-2; no reliable D call. V was trimmed by 5 bases and J by 0 bases, leaving 10 bases between them. The germline gives CDR1 LNHDA, CDR2 SQIVND (reference sequence). The CDR3 totals 14 residues. For the CDR3, the DNA is TGTGCCAGTAGTCAGACCATCCCTAACTATGGCTACACCTTC. Translation gives CASSQTIPNYGYTF.

A remark on this clonotype: One junction end disagrees with the germline gene, perhaps due to a read error. The V and J genes are TRBV5-5 and TRBJ2-1; 12 bases align to TRBD2. CDR1 and CDR2 from the germline V gene are SGHKS and YYEKEE (reference sequence). The CDR3 covers 17 residues. The CDR3 DNA reads as TGTGCCAGCAGCCCGACTAGCGGGAGTAAGTCCTACAATGAGCGGTTCTTC. It encodes CASSPTSGSKSYNERFF.

The V and J genes are TRBV20-1 and TRBJ2-7; possible D gene TRBD2, 6 bases. Germline V gene sequence: CDR1 DFQATT, CDR2 SNEGSKA (reference sequence). The CDR3 runs 14 residues. With 3 bases removed from V and 4 bases from J, the gap between germline ends came to 16 bases. CDR3 region: CSARGYGGRYEQYF. DNA for the CDR3: TGCAGTGCTAGGGGGTACGGAGGGAGGTACGAGCAGTACTTC.

Comments on this clonotype: Relative to the germline gene, one junction end is altered; a read error may explain this. CDR3 bases: TGCGCCAGCAGCTTTCGGGGGTCTAATGAAAAACTGTTTTTT. This encodes CASSFRGSNEKLFF. The V call is TRBV5-5, the J call TRBJ1-4; D possibly corresponds to TRBD1 (5 bases). Per the germline V gene, CDR1 is SGHKS and CDR2 is YYEKEE (reference sequence). The CDR3 is 14 residues long.

This clonotype was seen just once. Mismatch with germline at one junction end may stem from a read error. The CDR3 DNA reads TGCGCCAGCAGCGGTGGGACTAGCGGGAGGTACGAGCAGTACTTC. Amino acids: CASSGGTSGRYEQYF. The gene calls are TRBV5-3 and TRBJ2-7; 15 bases agree with TRBD2. TRBV5-3 is marked as an open reading frame, function uncertain. The CDR3 spans 15 residues.

This clonotype is termed medium-sized. The chain uses TRBV18 and TRBJ2-1; TRBD1 might be the D (5 bases). Germline CDR1 reads KGHSH; CDR2 reads LQKENI. The V end was cut by 3 bases, the J end by 9 bases, with 12 bases between. The CDR3 runs 13 residues. The CDR3 is CASSPVGVGEQFF. CDR3 nucleotide sequence: TGTGCCAGCTCACCGGTAGGGGTGGGTGAGCAGTTCTTC.

CDR3 in amino acids: CASRLQRDTNPTDTQYF. The CDR3 nucleotides are TGTGCCAGCAGACTTCAGCGGGACACCAACCCCACAGATACGCAGTATTTT. The V and J genes are TRBV11-2 and TRBJ2-3, with D possibly TRBD2 on 7 matching bases. This CDR3 has 17 residues. The germline V gene has CDR1 SGHAT and CDR2 FQNNGV. V was trimmed by 6 bases and J by 2 bases, leaving 21 bases between them.

The V and J genes are TRBV20-1 and TRBJ1-5, with TRBD1 as a possible D gene (6 bases). The CDR3 is made up of 13 amino acids. Germline V gives CDR1 DFQATT, CDR2 SNEGSKA (reference sequence). V shed 5 bases and J shed 2 bases, with 10 bases lying between them. The CDR3 loop reads CSAQNRGNQPQHF. The CDR3 DNA reads TGCAGTGCTCAAAACAGGGGCAATCAGCCCCAGCATTTT.